This entry features one T cell receptor beta chain sequence. Within the sample, other DNA sequences also encode this same CDR3. These data are taken from a study of shared clonotypes between healthy human individuals. Generated by immunoSEQ multiplex PCR, the TCRdb table keeps only in-frame clones and is missing some. Of roughly 2 million clones listed, 85% to 95% are singletons. Trimming took off 2 bases at V and 0 bases at J, with 5 bases between the two ends. This CDR3 is built from 13 residues. Germline assignment: CDR1 SGHAT and CDR2 FQNNGV. Naive CD8 cells were CD45RO-negative, positively selected for CCR7, excluding terminally differentiated effector memory CD45RA+ cells.

The clonotype comes from a man between 18 and 35 years old in good health. The rearrangement joins TRBV11-2 to TRBJ2-7; no firm D call. What was sequenced was naive CD8+ T cells sorted from blood. As DNA, the CDR3 is TGTGCCAGCAGCTTACCGGGCTCCTACGAGCAGTACTTC. Translating gives CASSLPGSYEQYF.